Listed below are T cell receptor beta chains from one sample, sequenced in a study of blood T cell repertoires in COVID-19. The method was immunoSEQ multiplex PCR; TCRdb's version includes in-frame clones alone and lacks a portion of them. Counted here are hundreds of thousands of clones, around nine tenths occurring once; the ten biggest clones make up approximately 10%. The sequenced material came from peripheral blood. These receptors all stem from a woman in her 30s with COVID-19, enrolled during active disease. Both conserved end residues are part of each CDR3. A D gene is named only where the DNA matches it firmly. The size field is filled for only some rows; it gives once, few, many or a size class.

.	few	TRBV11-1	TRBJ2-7	TGTGCCAGCAGCCCAGACTACGAGCAGTACTTC	CASSPDYEQYF
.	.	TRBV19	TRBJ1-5	TGTGCCAGTAGATCCCGGGATTTGGGCAATCAGCCCCAGCATTTT	CASRSRDLGNQPQHF
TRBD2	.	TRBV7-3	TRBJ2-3	TGTGCCAGCAGCCGGAGCGGGGGTAGCACAGATACGCAGTATTTT	CASSRSGGSTDTQYF
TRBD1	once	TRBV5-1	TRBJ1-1	TGCGCCAGCAGCCCGTATAGCAGGACAGGGGGCTTCACTGAAGCTTTCTTT	CASSPYSRTGGFTEAFF
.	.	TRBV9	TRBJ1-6	TGTGCCAGCAGCGTAGATGCCAGGGCAGTGGGTTCACCCCTCCACTTT	CASSVDARAVGSPLHF
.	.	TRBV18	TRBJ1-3	TGTGCCAGCTCACCATCATTTCAGGGTCTCTCTGGAAACACCATATATTTT	CASSPSFQGLSGNTIYF
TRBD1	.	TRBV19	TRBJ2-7	TGTGCCAGTAGCACCGGGACAGGCTACGAGCAGTACTTC	CASSTGTGYEQYF
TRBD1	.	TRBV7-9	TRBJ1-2	TGTGCCAGCAGCTTCACAGGGGGCCGGTATGGCTACACCTTC	CASSFTGGRYGYTF
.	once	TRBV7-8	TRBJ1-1	TGTGCCAGCAGCGCCATTAGACAGGTTTCCGAAGCTTTCTTT	CASSAIRQVSEAFF
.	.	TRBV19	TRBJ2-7	TGTGCCAGTAGTATAGGACTAGGGGCCTACGAGCAGTACTTC	CASSIGLGAYEQYF
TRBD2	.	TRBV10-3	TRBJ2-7	TGTGCCATCACCCCGGGACTAGGGACCTACGAGCAGTACTTC	CAITPGLGTYEQYF
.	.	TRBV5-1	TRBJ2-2	TGCGCCAGCAGCTTGGACAGGGCCATCGGGGAGCTGTTTTTT	CASSLDRAIGELFF
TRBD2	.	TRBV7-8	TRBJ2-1	TGTGCCAGCAGCGGGGGACTAGGGGTGGCTGAGCAGTTCTTC	CASSGGLGVAEQFF
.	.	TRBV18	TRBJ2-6	TGTGCCAGCTCACCACTTTCAGGCAACGTCCTGACTTTC	CASSPLSGNVLTF
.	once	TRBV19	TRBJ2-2	TGTGCCAGTAGTATAGCGCGGGGGGAGCTGTTTTTT	CASSIARGELFF
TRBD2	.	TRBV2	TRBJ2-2	TGTGCCAGCAGTGTCCCGGGACTAGCGGGACCGGGCGGCTCGGGCGGGGAGCTGTTTTTT	CASSVPGLAGPGGSGGELFF
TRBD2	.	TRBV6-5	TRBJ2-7	TGTGCCAGCAGTTTTAAGGCGGGAGTCCACCCCTACGAGCAGTACTTC	CASSFKAGVHPYEQYF
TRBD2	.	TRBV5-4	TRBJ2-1	TGTGCCAGCAGCCTCTATCCCACCGGGACTAGCTTGGGTGAGCAGTTCTTC	CASSLYPTGTSLGEQFF
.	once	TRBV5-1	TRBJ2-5	TGCGCCAGCAGCTTTGGAGGGGTCGACGAGACCCAGTACTTC	CASSFGGVDETQYF
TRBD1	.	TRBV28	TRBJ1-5	TGTGCCAGCACGGGACAGGGCGTCAATCAGCCCCAGCATTTT	CASTGQGVNQPQHF
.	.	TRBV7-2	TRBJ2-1	TGTGCCAGCAGCTTCAGGGGCCGCCAGTTCTTC	CASSFRGRQFF
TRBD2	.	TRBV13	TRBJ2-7	TGTGCCAGCAGCTCAACTAGCGGCCACTACGAGCAGTACTTC	CASSSTSGHYEQYF
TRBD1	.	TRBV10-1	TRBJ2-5	TGCGCCAGCAGTTGGGACAGGGTCGGAGAGACCCAGTACTTC	CASSWDRVGETQYF
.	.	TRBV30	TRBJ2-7	TGTGCCTGGAGTAAGCTTTACGAGCAGTACTTC	CAWSKLYEQYF
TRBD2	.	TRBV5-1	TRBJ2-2	TGCGCCAGCAGCTTGGAGGGGAGGGACACCGGGGAGCTGTTTTTT	CASSLEGRDTGELFF
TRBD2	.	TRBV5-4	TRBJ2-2	TGTGCCAGCAGCGTGACTAGCGGGAGAACCGGGGAGCTGTTTTTT	CASSVTSGRTGELFF
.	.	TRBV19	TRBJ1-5	TGTGCCAGTAGTATTTCAGGGTATAGCAATCAGCCCCAGCATTTT	CASSISGYSNQPQHF
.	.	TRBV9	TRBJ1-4	TGTGCCAGCAGCGCCGGACAGATTAATGAAAAACTGTTTTTT	CASSAGQINEKLFF
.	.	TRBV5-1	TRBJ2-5	TGCGCCAGCAGCTTATCCGGGGTGGGAGAGACCCAGTACTTC	CASSLSGVGETQYF
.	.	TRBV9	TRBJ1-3	TGTGCCAGCAGCCCAAGAGGGTATAACGCTGGAAACACCATATATTTT	CASSPRGYNAGNTIYF
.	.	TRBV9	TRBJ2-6	TGTGCCAGCAGCGTAAGGGGCTCTGGGGCCAACGTCCTGACTTTC	CASSVRGSGANVLTF
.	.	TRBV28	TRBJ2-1	TGTGCCAGCAGTTTAGGGAGAGCACCCGGGGAGCAGTTCTTC	CASSLGRAPGEQFF
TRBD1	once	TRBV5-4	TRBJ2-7	TGTGCCAGCAGCCCTTATTCCGGGACAGGGGTAAGGCAGTACTTC	CASSPYSGTGVRQYF
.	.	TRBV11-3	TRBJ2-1	TGTGCCAGCAGCGCGCGGGACGCCAATGAGCAGTTCTTC	CASSARDANEQFF
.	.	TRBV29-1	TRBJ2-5	TGCAGCGTTCAGGGTTCTTGGGCCGCTCAGACCCAGTACTTC	CSVQGSWAAQTQYF
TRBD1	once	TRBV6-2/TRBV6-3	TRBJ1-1	TGTGCCAGCAGCCGGACAGGCGGCAAGGCTTTCTTT	CASSRTGGKAFF
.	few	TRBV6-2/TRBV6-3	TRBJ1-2	TGTGCCAGCAGTTACCGGGGATCTAACTATGGCTACACCTTC	CASSYRGSNYGYTF
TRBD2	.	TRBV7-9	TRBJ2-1	TGTGCCAGCAGCACCACAGGACTAGCGGGGCGCGATGAGCAGTTCTTC	CASSTTGLAGRDEQFF
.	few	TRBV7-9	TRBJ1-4	TGTGCCAGCAGCAAACTTAGGGAGGAAGAAAAACTGTTTTTT	CASSKLREEEKLFF
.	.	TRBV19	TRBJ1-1	TGTGCCAGTAGTACCACCGGACAGCCTCTATCCGAAGCTTTCTTT	CASSTTGQPLSEAFF
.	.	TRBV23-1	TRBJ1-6	TGCGCCAGCAGTCAATCGCAGATAGGGGCGGAAAATTCACCCCTCCACTTT	CASSQSQIGAENSPLHF
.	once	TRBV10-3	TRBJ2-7	TGTGCCATCAGTGACCCGGTTAACCCCTTCTACGAGCAGTACTTC	CAISDPVNPFYEQYF